The 22 T cell receptor beta chains reported below all come from one sample, sequenced in a study of T cells in Graves' hyperthyroidism and ophthalmopathy. Amplified TCR beta CDR3 regions derived from RNA transcripts. Initially, a first-round RT-PCR of the TCR CDR3 employed the HTBI primer set. One entry per CDR3 protein results from TCRdb running MiXCR on the multiplex PCR reads. This sample has 250,000 to 400,000 distinct CDR3 sequences; roughly an eighth occur once, and the top ten carry 30% to 40%. Material for sequencing was blood. Source of these receptors: a woman aged 40 to 50 with Graves' ophthalmopathy.

This clonotype was counted between two and nine times. The chain combines TRBV5-6 with TRBJ2-3; D ambiguous. The V and J ends lost 0 bases and 0 bases respectively, with 5 bases between them. CDR3 length equals 14 residues. Per germline, CDR1 SGHDT and CDR2 YYEEEE. CDR3 protein: CASSLDLSTDTQYF. The CDR3 nucleotides read TGTGCCAGCAGCTTGGACCTGAGCACAGATACGCAGTATTTT.

The chain combines TRBV2 with TRBJ1-6; no definite D call. Germline values: CDR1 SNHLY, CDR2 FYNNEI. The germline V and J ends were trimmed by 11 bases and 14 bases, with 19 bases remaining between them. The CDR3 contains 12 residues. CDR3 DNA sequence: TGTGCCGGCCCCGAAAGGCCAGAAGCCCTCCACTTT. Translation gives CAGPERPEALHF.

This clonotype appeared a single time. The CDR3 spells CASDLGGAPTDTQYF. The CDR3 DNA is TGCGCCAGCGACCTGGGCGGGGCCCCCACAGATACGCAGTATTTT. The rearrangement joins TRBV4-1 to TRBJ2-3, with TRBD2 as a possible D gene (6 bases). Germline lookup yields CDR1 MGHRA and CDR2 YSYEKL. With 8 bases removed from V and 2 bases from J, the gap between germline ends came to 17 bases. This CDR3 is 15 amino acids long.

This clonotype occurred a few times. This chain uses TRBV7-9 with TRBJ1-2, with a tentative D call TRBD1 (6 bases). Germline loops: CDR1 SEHNR, CDR2 FQNEAQ (reference sequence). This CDR3 contains 16 residues. The V end was cut by 0 bases, the J end by 0 bases, with 11 bases between. The CDR3 sequence: CASSLAGTSTNYGYTF. As DNA, the CDR3 is TGTGCCAGCAGCTTAGCGGGGACAAGCACTAACTATGGCTACACCTTC.

The chain links TRBV6-1 to TRBJ2-2, with TRBD1 identical over 9 bases. Germline CDR1 MNHNS, CDR2 SASEGT. V was pared by 6 bases and J by 4 bases, with 6 bases of the junction left unmatched. The CDR3 is 15 amino acids. The CDR3 here is CASRTGGVVTGELFF. CDR3 nucleotide sequence: TGTGCCAGCAGAACAGGGGGCGTTGTCACCGGGGAGCTGTTTTTT.

This clonotype was seen at least ten times. This sequence joins TRBV12-5 and TRBJ1-4, with TRBD1 matching over 8 bases. Germline loops: CDR1 LGHNT, CDR2 FRNRAP. The CDR3 is made up of 14 amino acids. With V trimmed by 6 bases and J by 5 bases, 5 bases remained unmatched. For the CDR3, the DNA is TGTGCTAGTGGGGATAGGACAGGGAATGAAAAACTGTTTTTT. Translating gives CASGDRTGNEKLFF.

A remark on this clonotype: Possible read error: a much larger clone is one base away. V is TRBV7-9 and J is TRBJ2-2; the D gene is possibly TRBD1 (5 bases). V lost 7 bases, J lost 4 bases, and 10 bases lay in between. CDR1 SEHNR and CDR2 FQNEAQ come from the germline V gene (reference sequence). This CDR3 has 13 residues. The CDR3 coding sequence is TGTGCCAGCAACAAAAGGGGCACCGGGGAGCTGTTTTTT. This codes for CASNKRGTGELFF.

Remarks on this clonotype: The conserved phenylalanine or tryptophan normally closing the CDR3 is absent here, so this likely arose from a read error. The chain's CDR3 is CASSPTSGSSEQYL. In nucleotides, the CDR3 is TGCGCCAGCAGCCCAACCAGCGGCAGCTCCGAGCAGTACCTC. V usage is TRBV5-1 and J usage is TRBJ2-7; D possibly corresponds to TRBD2 (5 bases). With 4 bases removed from V and 6 bases from J, the gap between germline ends came to 17 bases. Germline V CDR1 and CDR2: SGHRS, YFSETQ. This CDR3 comprises 14 residues.

This CDR3 reads CASSYSTGGAGELFF. In DNA form, the CDR3 reads TGTGCCAGCAGTTACTCGACTGGTGGCGCCGGGGAGCTGTTTTTT. V and J are TRBV6-5 and TRBJ2-2; D remains unclear. CDR1 is MNHEY and CDR2 is SVGAGI in the germline V gene. V was cut by 0 bases and J by 6 bases, with 11 bases left in between. CDR3 length equals 15 residues.

In its sample, this clonotype was seen many times. The chain combines TRBV20-1 with TRBJ2-2, with D perhaps matching TRBD1 (6 bases). The CDR3 extends over 13 amino acids. V was pared by 4 bases and J by 4 bases, with 10 bases between. The germline gives CDR1 DFQATT, CDR2 SNEGSKA (reference sequence). CDR3 in amino acids: CSATGTFTGELFF. DNA of the CDR3: TGCAGTGCTACCGGGACATTCACCGGGGAGCTGTTTTTT.

V and J are TRBV4-2 and TRBJ2-3, with 9 positions matching TRBD2. Germline V lookup: CDR1 LGHNA, CDR2 YNFKEQ. Unmatched junction bases numbered 8, after V lost 1 base and J lost 6 bases. CDR3 length: 16 residues. CDR3 DNA sequence: TGTGCCAGCAGCCAAGTCGAACTCGCGGGGGGGGATACGCAGTATTTT. Amino acids: CASSQVELAGGDTQYF.

This clonotype came up many times. This rearrangement joins TRBV7-2 to TRBJ1-6; TRBD1 aligns across 12 bases. This CDR3 region has 14 residues. Germline assignment: CDR1 SGHTA and CDR2 FQGNSA. V lost 5 bases and J lost 13; bases outside the gene matches: 6. The CDR3 DNA sequence: TGTGCCAGCAGCATCGGGACAGGGGGCGGGCCCCTCCACTTT. Its protein is CASSIGTGGGPLHF.

The rearrangement links TRBV6-1 to TRBJ1-2; perhaps TRBD1 as D (5 bases). This CDR3 is 15 amino acids long. The germline V gene encodes CDR1 MNHNS and CDR2 SASEGT. V dropped 2 bases and J dropped 0 bases, with 10 bases sitting between them. As DNA, the CDR3 is TGTGCCAGCAGTGAAAGGGGAGTTGCTAACTATGGCTACACCTTC. Protein: CASSERGVANYGYTF.

The V gene is TRBV18, the J gene TRBJ2-3; no reliable D call. Germline CDR1 KGHSH, CDR2 LQKENI. Trimming pared 4 bases from V and 2 bases from J, leaving 4 bases between. The CDR3 is 12 amino acids. The CDR3 reads CASSQDTDTQYF. DNA for the CDR3: TGTGCCAGCTCACAAGACACAGATACGCAGTATTTT.

This clonotype was detected ten times or more. This chain links TRBV28 with TRBJ2-2; D uncertain. CDR1 MDHEN and CDR2 SYDVKM come from the germline V gene. The CDR3 consists of 11 residues. V lost 3 bases to trimming and J lost 6 bases, with 2 bases between them. CDR3 sequence reads: CASSFAGELFF. CDR3 DNA sequence: TGTGCCAGCAGTTTCGCCGGGGAGCTGTTTTTT. Complete variable domain (other parts from reference TRBV28 and TRBJ2-2): DVKVTQSSRYLVKRTGEKVFLECVQDMDHENMFWYRQDPGLGLRLIYFSYDVKMKEKGDIPEGYSVSREKKERFSLILESASTNQTSMYLCASSFAGELFFGEGSRLTVL.

This clonotype was detected ten times or more. This chain connects TRBV2 to TRBJ1-2, with a weak D call TRBD1 (5 bases). Trimming cost V 9 bases and J 10 bases, with 15 bases left between them. Germline V gene data show CDR1 as SNHLY and CDR2 as FYNNEI. The CDR3 is 11 amino acids. Written as DNA, the CDR3 is TGTGCCAGGAAAGATGGGGGGACCTACACCTTC. This codes for CARKDGGTYTF.

About this clonotype itself: This clone may be a read error of a much larger clone one base away. This sequence joins TRBV29-1 and TRBJ1-5; 7 bases map to TRBD1. CDR3 length: 13 residues. Looked up from germline, CDR1 is SQVTM and CDR2 is ANQGSEA. CDR3: CNVAKGANQPQHF. CDR3 DNA: TGCAACGTCGCGAAGGGGGCAAACCAGCCCCAGCATTTT.

Only a few counts were recorded for this clonotype. The genes are TRBV10-3 and TRBJ2-3; D is unclear. This CDR3 comprises 15 residues. Deletions cut 2 bases from V and 8 bases from J, with 17 bases between. The germline V gene encodes CDR1 ENHRY and CDR2 SYGVKD. This CDR3 is CAISEPDESRRTQYF. CDR3 sequence (DNA): TGTGCCATCAGTGAGCCAGACGAATCTCGGCGTACGCAGTATTTT.

As regards this clonotype: Being one base from a much bigger clone, this may be a read error. This sequence joins TRBV24-1 and TRBJ2-3, with D unresolved. The CDR3 is made up of 14 amino acids. Trimming removed 4 bases from V and 8 bases from J, with 15 bases in between. Germline assignment: CDR1 KGHDR and CDR2 SFDVKD. The DNA for the CDR3 is TGTGCCACCAGTGAATACGGAGCAGCAGCTACGCAGTATTTT. Translating it yields CATSEYGAAATQYF.

This clonotype has a handful of counts. The chain combines TRBV12-3 or TRBV12-4 with TRBJ1-2; D might be TRBD1 (5 bases). This CDR3 spans 13 amino acids. Trimming stripped 5 bases from V and 4 bases from J, with 11 bases between. CDR3 DNA sequence: TGTGCCAGCAGTCCGGGGGGGAGCTATGGCTACACCTTC. It is translated as CASSPGGSYGYTF.

This clonotype was seen repeatedly, ten times or more. The rearrangement uses TRBV6-1 and TRBJ2-3; D assignment may be TRBD1 or TRBD2 (6 bases each). The V and J ends lost 5 bases and 7 bases respectively, with 16 bases between them. This CDR3 spans 14 amino acids. Germline-derived CDR1 and CDR2 are MNHNS and SASEGT. CDR3 in DNA: TGTGCCAGCAGTTCTTGGGGGGCTGGGAATACGCAGTATTTT. Protein sequence: CASSSWGAGNTQYF.

This clonotype was observed at least ten times. V and J are TRBV7-2 and TRBJ1-2; D not resolved. This CDR3 is built from 12 residues. Germline CDR1 reads SGHTA; CDR2 reads FQGNSA. V was shortened by 6 bases and J by 4 bases, with 9 bases between the two germline ends. CDR3 DNA sequence: TGTGCCAGCAGGCCGACTGGCTATGGCTACACCTTC. It specifies CASRPTGYGYTF.